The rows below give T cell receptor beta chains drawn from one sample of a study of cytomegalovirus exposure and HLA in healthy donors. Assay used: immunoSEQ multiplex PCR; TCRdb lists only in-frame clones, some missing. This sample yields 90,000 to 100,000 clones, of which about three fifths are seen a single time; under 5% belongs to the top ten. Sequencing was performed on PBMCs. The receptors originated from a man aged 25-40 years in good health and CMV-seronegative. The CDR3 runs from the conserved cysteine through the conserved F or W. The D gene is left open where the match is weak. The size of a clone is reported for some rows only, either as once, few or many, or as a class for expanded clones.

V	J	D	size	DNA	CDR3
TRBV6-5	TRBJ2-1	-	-	TGTGCCAGCAGAACAGGGACGCTCAATGAGCAGTTCTTC	CASRTGTLNEQFF
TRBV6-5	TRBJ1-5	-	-	TGTGCCAGCAGTTCCGACAGCCGCAATCAGCCCCAGCATTTT	CASSSDSRNQPQHF
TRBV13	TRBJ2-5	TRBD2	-	TGTGCCAGCAGCACGGGACTAGCGGGAGAGACCCAGTACTTC	CASSTGLAGETQYF
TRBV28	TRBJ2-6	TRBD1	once	TGTGCCAGCAGTTCTTTCCGGGACAGGGAGTCTGGGGCCAACGTCCTGACTTTC	CASSSFRDRESGANVLTF
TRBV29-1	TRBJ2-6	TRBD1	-	TGCAGCGCGACGACAGGGGTAGGGGCCAACGTCCTGACTTTC	CSATTGVGANVLTF
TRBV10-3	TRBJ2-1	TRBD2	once	TGTGCCATCAGTGATAGCGGGAGGGTGAAGGATGAGCAGTTCTTC	CAISDSGRVKDEQFF
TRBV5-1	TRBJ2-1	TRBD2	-	TGCGCCAGCAGCTTGGACGGGACTAGCGGGAGGAAGACCTACAATGAGCAGTTCTTC	CASSLDGTSGRKTYNEQFF
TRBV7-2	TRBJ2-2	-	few	TGTGCCAGCAGCCGACTCATCATGGGCGGGGAGCTGTTTTTT	CASSRLIMGGELFF
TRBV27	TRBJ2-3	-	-	TGTGCCAGCATGGGTAGAAGCGAGGGCACAGATACGCAGTATTTT	CASMGRSEGTDTQYF
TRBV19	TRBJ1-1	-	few	TGTGCCAGTAGTATTTACTTCGACACTGAAGCTTTCTTT	CASSIYFDTEAFF
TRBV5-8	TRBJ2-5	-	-	TGTGCCAGCAGCTTGCGCACAGTCCAAGAGACCCAGTACTTC	CASSLRTVQETQYF
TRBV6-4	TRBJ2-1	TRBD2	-	TGTGCCAGCAGTGCCCAACTAGCGGAGATCAATGAGCAGTTCTTC	CASSAQLAEINEQFF
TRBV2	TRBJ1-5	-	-	TGTGCCAGCAGTGCACTGACAGGTCCTAGCAATCAGCCCCAGCATTTT	CASSALTGPSNQPQHF
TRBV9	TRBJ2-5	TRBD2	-	TGTGCCAGCAGCGTAGGGGGCGGGGGGAAACAAGAGACCCAGTACTTC	CASSVGGGGKQETQYF
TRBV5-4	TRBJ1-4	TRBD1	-	TGTGCCAGCAGCTTGTATTTAGCCGGGACAGTTAATGAAAAACTGTTTTTT	CASSLYLAGTVNEKLFF
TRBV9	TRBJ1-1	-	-	TGTGCCAGCAGCGCGCCACAGGGTAGGACTGAAGCTTTCTTT	CASSAPQGRTEAFF
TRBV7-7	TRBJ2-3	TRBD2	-	TGTGCTAGCAGCTTAGGGACCGGGAGGGCAGATACGCAGTATTTT	CASSLGTGRADTQYF
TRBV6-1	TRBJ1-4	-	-	TGTGCCAGCAGTGAAGGGGGGGGCCGTAATGAAAAACTGTTTTTT	CASSEGGGRNEKLFF
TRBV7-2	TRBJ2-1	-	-	TGTGCCAGCAGCTTGATGAGGGTGGATGAGCAGTTCTTC	CASSLMRVDEQFF
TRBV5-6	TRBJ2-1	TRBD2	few	TGTGCCAGCAGCTTGGTTGTTGGACTAGCGGGATGGGGTGAGCAGTTCTTC	CASSLVVGLAGWGEQFF
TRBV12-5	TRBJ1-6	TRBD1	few	TGTGCTAGTGGTTTGGGCTCCAGACAGGGTAATTCACCCCTCCACTTT	CASGLGSRQGNSPLHF
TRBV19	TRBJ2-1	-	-	TGTGCCAGTAGTATAGTGCCAGGTGTCGGGGTGGGCAATGAGCAGTTCTTC	CASSIVPGVGVGNEQFF
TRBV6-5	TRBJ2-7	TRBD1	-	TGTGCCAGCAGAGGACCACAGGGGCGCTACGAGCAGTACTTC	CASRGPQGRYEQYF
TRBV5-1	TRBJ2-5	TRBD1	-	TGCGCCAGCAGCATCGGACAGGGGGCTTCCCGAGGTCGGGAGACCCAGTACTTC	CASSIGQGASRGRETQYF
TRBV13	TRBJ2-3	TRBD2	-	TGTGCCAGCAGCCGAGAAGCGGGAGTCCGCACAGATACGCAGTATTTT	CASSREAGVRTDTQYF
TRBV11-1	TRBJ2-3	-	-	TGTGCCAGCAGCTCGAAGGACAGACTGTCCACAGATACGCAGTATTTT	CASSSKDRLSTDTQYF
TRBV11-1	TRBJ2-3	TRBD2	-	TGTGCCAGCAGCTTAGGGCTAGCGGGGGCGGGAGATACGCAGTATTTT	CASSLGLAGAGDTQYF
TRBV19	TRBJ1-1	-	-	TGTGCCAGTAGTACACGGAATCCGGGACTCAACACTGAAGCTTTCTTT	CASSTRNPGLNTEAFF
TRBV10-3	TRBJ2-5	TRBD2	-	TGTGCCATCAGTGAGTCGGGACTAGCGGAAGAGACCCAGTACTTC	CAISESGLAEETQYF
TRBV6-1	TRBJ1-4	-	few	TGTGCCAGCAGTGAAGTGGGGCAGGGGTTTATTCGTAGAGGTGAAAAACTGTTTTTT	CASSEVGQGFIRRGEKLFF
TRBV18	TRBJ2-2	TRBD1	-	TGTGCCAGCTCACCAGGACAGGGGAGCGGGGAGCTGTTTTTT	CASSPGQGSGELFF
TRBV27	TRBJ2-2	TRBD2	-	TGTGCCAGCAGTTTATATCTAGCGGGAGGCAACACCGGGGAGCTGTTTTTT	CASSLYLAGGNTGELFF
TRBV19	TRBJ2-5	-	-	TGTGCCAGTAGCCCCTTGCGAGGGACTGGAGAGACCCAGTACTTC	CASSPLRGTGETQYF
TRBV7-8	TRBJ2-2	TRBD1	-	TGTGCCAGCAGCTTATTCGCGGGACAGGGGTACACCGGGGAGCTGTTTTTT	CASSLFAGQGYTGELFF
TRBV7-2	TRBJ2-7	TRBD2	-	TGTGCCAGCAGCTTAGGTGGCGGGAGCCCGTACGAGCAGTACTTC	CASSLGGGSPYEQYF
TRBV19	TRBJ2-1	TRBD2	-	TGTGCCAGTAGTCCAACCGGGCTAGCGGGACTTGACAATGAGCAGTTCTTC	CASSPTGLAGLDNEQFF
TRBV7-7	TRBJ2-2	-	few	TGTGCTAGCAGCTCGACAGTGAACACCGGGGAGCTGTTTTTT	CASSSTVNTGELFF
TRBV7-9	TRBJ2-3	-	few	TGTGCCAGCAGCCTCGCCTCGCAGGCGGATACGCAGTATTTT	CASSLASQADTQYF
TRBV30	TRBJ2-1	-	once	TGTGCCTGGAGTATACGACTAGGCCTCAATGAGCAGTTCTTC	CAWSIRLGLNEQFF
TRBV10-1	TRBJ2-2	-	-	TGCGCCAGCAGTGATTCACAGTACACCGGGGAGCTGTTTTTT	CASSDSQYTGELFF
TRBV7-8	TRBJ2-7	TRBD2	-	TGTGCCAGCAGCACCGCTCGGCTAGCGGACTCCTACGAGCAGTACTTC	CASSTARLADSYEQYF
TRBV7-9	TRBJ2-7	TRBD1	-	TGTGCCAGCAGAGGGACCTCCGGGACAGACTCCTACGAGCAGTACTTC	CASRGTSGTDSYEQYF
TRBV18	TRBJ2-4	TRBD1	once	TGTGCCAGCTCACCCCCCTCGACAGGGGCCAAAAACATTCAGTACTTC	CASSPPSTGAKNIQYF
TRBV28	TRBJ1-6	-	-	TGTGCCAGCAGTCTACCCCGAGGGTCACCCCTCCACTTT	CASSLPRGSPLHF